This T cell receptor beta chain was found in a study of cytomegalovirus exposure and HLA in healthy donors. In germline, CDR1 is KGHSH, CDR2 LQKENI. Trimming removed 4 bases from V and 5 bases from J; junction bases left unmatched: 0. The CDR3 has 13 residues. Turning to this clone: Its antigen is still unknown.

General observations from the study: DRB1 had the most TCR associations and HLA-C the fewest, a later analysis found, with rates varying by HLA locus. There were 150 to 200 TCR beta chains listed as cytomegalovirus-associated. In an earlier analysis, most TCR beta V segments were productive about 87% or about 30% of the time. In a later analysis, HLA-associated TCR beta chains were more clonally expanded than equally common others.

Use of 60 Vbeta and 13 Jbeta primers characterized the PCR. Assay used: immunoSEQ multiplex PCR; TCRdb lists only in-frame clones, some missing. The table has some 240,000 clones, around 73% seen once; the top ten hold less than 4.5%. The receptor's source is a male donor in good health and CMV-seronegative. The chain carries TRBV18 and TRBJ1-1, with TRBD1 identical over 11 bases. Sample: PBMCs. DNA for the CDR3: TGTGCCAGCTCACGGGACAGGGGGACTGAAGCTTTCTTT. It is translated as CASSRDRGTEAFF.